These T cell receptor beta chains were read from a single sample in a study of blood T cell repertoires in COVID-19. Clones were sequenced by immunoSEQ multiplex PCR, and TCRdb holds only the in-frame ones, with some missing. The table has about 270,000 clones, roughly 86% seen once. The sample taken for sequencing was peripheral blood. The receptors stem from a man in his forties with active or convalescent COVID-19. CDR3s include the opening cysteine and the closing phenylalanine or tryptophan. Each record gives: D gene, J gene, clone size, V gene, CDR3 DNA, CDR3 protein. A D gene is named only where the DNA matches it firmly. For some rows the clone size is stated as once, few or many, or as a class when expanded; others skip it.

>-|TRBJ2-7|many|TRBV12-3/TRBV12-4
TGTGCCAGCTCGTGGGGAGAGTACGAGCAGTACTTC
CASSWGEYEQYF
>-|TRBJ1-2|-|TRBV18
TGTGCCAGCTCACCAAATCGATTGAAAGGGGCGGACTATGGCTACACCTTC
CASSPNRLKGADYGYTF
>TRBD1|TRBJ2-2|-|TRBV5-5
TGTGCCAGCAGCCAGGGGGATAGGGACACCGGGGAGCTGTTTTTT
CASSQGDRDTGELFF
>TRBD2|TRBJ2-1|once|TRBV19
TGTGCCAGTAGTGCCGCCGGGGGGGGCTTCCTAAATGAGCAGTTCTTC
CASSAAGGGFLNEQFF
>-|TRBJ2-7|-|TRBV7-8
TGTGCCAGCAGTCTAGGGTCCATGGAGGGGCGGAAGTCCTACGAGCAGTACTTC
CASSLGSMEGRKSYEQYF
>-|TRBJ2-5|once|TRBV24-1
TGTGCCACCAGTGATATTGGGGGGCAAGAGACCCAGTACTTC
CATSDIGGQETQYF
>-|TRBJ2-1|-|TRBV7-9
TGTGCCAGCAGTCAACAGGGCGATGAGCAGTTCTTC
CASSQQGDEQFF
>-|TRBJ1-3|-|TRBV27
TGTGCCAGCAGTTTACAGGGGCAAAGTGGAAACACCATATATTTT
CASSLQGQSGNTIYF
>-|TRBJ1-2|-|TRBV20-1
TGCAGTGCTAGTCAGGGAGGGCAGGGGATTTTTATTACGGGCTACACCTTC
CSASQGGQGIFITGYTF
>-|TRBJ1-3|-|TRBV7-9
TGTGCCAGCAGCGAACTCCAGGGTGGTGAAAACACCATATATTTT
CASSELQGGENTIYF
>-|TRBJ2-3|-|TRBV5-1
TGCGCCAGCAATACCCACTCTCGTACTTACACAGATACGCAGTATTTT
CASNTHSRTYTDTQYF
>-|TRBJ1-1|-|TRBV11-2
TGTGCCAGCAGCTTAGCAGGGCCCAACACTGAAGCTTTCTTT
CASSLAGPNTEAFF
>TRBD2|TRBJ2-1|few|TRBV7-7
TGTGCCAGCAGCCTAGCGGGGGGAACCTACAATGAGCAGTTCTTC
CASSLAGGTYNEQFF
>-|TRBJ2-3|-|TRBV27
TGTGCCAGCAGCCGCTCCGGGACTTGGAGGGATACGCAGTATTTT
CASSRSGTWRDTQYF
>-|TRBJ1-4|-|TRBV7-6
TGTGCCAGCAGTCGGGAAGCATCTAATGAAAAACTGTTTTTT
CASSREASNEKLFF
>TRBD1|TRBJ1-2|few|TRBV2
TGTGCCAGCAGATTGGGACAGGCCTATGGCTACACCTTC
CASRLGQAYGYTF
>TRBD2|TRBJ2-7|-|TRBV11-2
TGTGCCAGCAGCTTAGAACGGCTGCTAGCGGGAGGCCTCTACGAGCAGTACTTC
CASSLERLLAGGLYEQYF
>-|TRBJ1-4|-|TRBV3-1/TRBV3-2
TGTGCCAGCAGCTACATGCACCGCTTTGAAAAACTGTTTTTT
CASSYMHRFEKLFF
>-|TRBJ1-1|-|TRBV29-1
TGCAGCGTCTTCCTAAAAACCACTGAAGCTTTCTTT
CSVFLKTTEAFF
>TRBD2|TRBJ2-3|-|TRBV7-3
TGTGCCAGCAGCGGGGGGGACCCCTCAGATACGCAGTATTTT
CASSGGDPSDTQYF
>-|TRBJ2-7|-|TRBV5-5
TGTGCCAGCAGCTTAGGAGGGGGGGACTACGAGCAGTACTTC
CASSLGGGDYEQYF
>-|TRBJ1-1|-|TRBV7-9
TGTGCCAGCAGCTTAGCCTTCGGACAGAACACTGAAGCTTTCTTT
CASSLAFGQNTEAFF
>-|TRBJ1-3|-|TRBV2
TGTGCCGGCCGGGTGGAGCTCCTCTCTGGAAACACCATATATTTT
CAGRVELLSGNTIYF
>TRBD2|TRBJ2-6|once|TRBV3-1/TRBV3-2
TGTGCCAGCAGCCAAGAGGGGAGGGCCGGGGCCAACGTCCTGACTTTC
CASSQEGRAGANVLTF
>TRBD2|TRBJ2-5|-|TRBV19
TGTGCCAGTAGTACAAGCGGGAGTAGAAAGACCCAGTACTTC
CASSTSGSRKTQYF
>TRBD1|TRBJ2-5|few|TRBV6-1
TGTGCCAGCAGTGAAATAGGGACAGGGGGCGCCCAGTACTTC
CASSEIGTGGAQYF
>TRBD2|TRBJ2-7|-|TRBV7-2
TGTGCCAGCAGCCAGCCCGACTGGGCTAGCGGGAAAACCTACGAGCAGTACTTC
CASSQPDWASGKTYEQYF
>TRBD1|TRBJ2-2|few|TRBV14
TGTGCCAGCAGCGACAGGACAGGGGCCGACTGGGAGCTGTTTTTT
CASSDRTGADWELFF
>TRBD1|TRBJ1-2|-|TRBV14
TGTGCCAGCAGCCATCGACAGGGGGGTATCTATGGCTACACCTTC
CASSHRQGGIYGYTF
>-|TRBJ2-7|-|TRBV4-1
TGCGCCAGCAGCTATGACACGGCCTACGAGCAGTACTTC
CASSYDTAYEQYF
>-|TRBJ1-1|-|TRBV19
TGTGCCAGTAGTATGAAGGCGGGCACTGAAGCTTTCTTT
CASSMKAGTEAFF
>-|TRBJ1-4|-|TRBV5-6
TGTGCCAGCAGCTTGCTCCAGGAGGCTGAAAAACTGTTTTTT
CASSLLQEAEKLFF
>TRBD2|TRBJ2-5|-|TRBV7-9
TGTGCCAGCAGCCCTAGCGGGAGCACGGAGACCCAGTACTTC
CASSPSGSTETQYF
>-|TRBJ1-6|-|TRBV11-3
TGTGCCAGCAGCCTTACAGGGTCGGGTAATTCACCCCTCCACTTT
CASSLTGSGNSPLHF
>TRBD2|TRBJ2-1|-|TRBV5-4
TGTGCCAGCAGCTTGCGGGGGGGCAAGGGTGAGCAGTTCTTC
CASSLRGGKGEQFF
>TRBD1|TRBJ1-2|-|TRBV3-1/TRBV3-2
TGTGCCAGCAGCCAAGATCGGGCAGGGGGCCGTGGCTACACCTTC
CASSQDRAGGRGYTF
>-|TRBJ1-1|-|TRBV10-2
TGCGCCAGCAGTGAACAGTTGAACACTGAAGCTTTCTTT
CASSEQLNTEAFF
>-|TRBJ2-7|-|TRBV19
TGTGCCAGTAGCGGTGAGGGTAGTTATTACGAGCAGTACTTC
CASSGEGSYYEQYF
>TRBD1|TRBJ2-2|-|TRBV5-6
TGTGCCAGCAGCAAGACAGGGGCCGGGGAGCTGTTTTTT
CASSKTGAGELFF
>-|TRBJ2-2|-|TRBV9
TGTGCCAGTCGCGCAGGGCTGGACACCGGGGAGCTGTTTTTT
CASRAGLDTGELFF
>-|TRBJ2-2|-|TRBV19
TGTGCCAGCCATAGATCTAAAATCACCGGGGAGCTGTTTTTT
CASHRSKITGELFF
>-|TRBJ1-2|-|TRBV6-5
TGTGCCAGCAGCCCCCGGGGGGATCGGGGCTACACCTTC
CASSPRGDRGYTF
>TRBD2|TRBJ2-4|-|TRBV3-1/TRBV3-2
TGTGCCAGCAGCCCCCGACTAGCGGGTATGGAGGGGATAGCCAAAAACATTCAGTACTTC
CASSPRLAGMEGIAKNIQYF
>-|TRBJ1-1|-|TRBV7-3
TGTGCCAGCAGCTTAACGGGGCCGCAAGCTGAAGCTTTCTTT
CASSLTGPQAEAFF
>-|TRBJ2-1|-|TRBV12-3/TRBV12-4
TGTGCCAGCACCACCGGGACACGCAATGAGCAGTTCTTC
CASTTGTRNEQFF